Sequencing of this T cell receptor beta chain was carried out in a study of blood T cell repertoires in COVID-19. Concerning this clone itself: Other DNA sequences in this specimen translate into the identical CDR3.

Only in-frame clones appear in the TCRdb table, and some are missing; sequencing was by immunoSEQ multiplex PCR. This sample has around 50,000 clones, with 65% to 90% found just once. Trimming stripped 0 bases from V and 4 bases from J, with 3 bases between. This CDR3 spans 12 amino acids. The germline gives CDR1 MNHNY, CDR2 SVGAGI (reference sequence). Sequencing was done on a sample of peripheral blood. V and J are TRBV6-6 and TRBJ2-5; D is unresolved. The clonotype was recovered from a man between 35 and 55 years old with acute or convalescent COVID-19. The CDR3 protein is CASSYSRETQYF. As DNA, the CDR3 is TGTGCCAGCAGTTACTCGAGAGAGACCCAGTACTTC.